This TCR beta chain was obtained from a study of shared clonotypes between healthy human individuals. Trimming took off 3 bases at V and 1 base at J, with 13 bases between the two ends. Germline CDR1 and CDR2: SEHNR and FQNEAQ (reference sequence). CDR3 size: 16 residues. Notes on the study in general: Four donors shared about 5% of their naive CD4 clonotypes.

Notes on this clone: The antigen remains undetermined.

CD45RO-negative CD8 cells positively selected for CCR7 made up the naive population, which excluded terminally differentiated effector memory CD45RA+ cells. Donors comprised only Caucasian adults living in Nashville, Tennessee. The assay ran at deep level. Only in-frame clones appear in the TCRdb table, and some are missing; sequencing was by immunoSEQ multiplex PCR. The sample gives millions of clones, about 93% of which show up once; under 2% is in the top ten. This chain links TRBV7-9 with TRBJ2-1; no definite D call. This clonotype was obtained from a man aged 18 to 30 in good health. Some clones in this sample may be carry-over from other donors' samples. Sequencing was performed on naive CD8+ T cells from PBMCs. The CDR3 bases are TGTGCCAGCAGCTTGGCCTATGGCGAGTCCTACAATGAGCAGTTCTTC. This encodes CASSLAYGESYNEQFF.